Listed here are 9 T cell receptor beta chains from one sample, sequenced in a study of blood T cells in healthy people across ages. The authors ran a second PCR of about 6 to 11 cycles using a sample-barcoded 5' primer and a J-beta primer mix. Using its own MiXCR run on the 5' RACE reads, TCRdb lists one record per CDR3 protein. The data hold some 1.4 million distinct CDR3 sequences, with roughly 40% observed a single time. Sequencing was carried out using blood. The receptors originated from a woman between 18 and 30 years old in good health.

This chain links TRBV28 with TRBJ2-1; 12 positions agree with TRBD1. This CDR3 comprises 13 residues. J gave up 7 bases and V 8 bases, and 3 bases lay outside the gene matches. In germline, CDR1 is MDHEN, CDR2 SYDVKM. DNA of the CDR3: TGTGCCAGCGGGACAGGGGGCATGAATGAGCAGTTCTTC. Its protein is CASGTGGMNEQFF.

This chain links TRBV20-1 with TRBJ1-1; D is unclear. Germline V gene sequence: CDR1 DFQATT, CDR2 SNEGSKA (reference sequence). The CDR3 has 12 amino acids. Trimming stripped 6 bases from V and 8 bases from J, with 16 bases between. CDR3 sequence: CSATLNGPEAFF. The CDR3 bases are TGCAGTGCCACCTTGAACGGGCCCGAAGCTTTCTTT.

The gene calls are TRBV7-9 and TRBJ2-3; 13 bases map to TRBD2. V was clipped by 6 bases and J by 0 bases; unmatched bases: 9. Germline CDR1 is SEHNR and CDR2 is FQNEAQ (reference sequence). The CDR3 is made up of 18 amino acids. The CDR3 sequence: CASRPGTSGMASTDTQYF. DNA of the CDR3: TGTGCCAGCAGGCCCGGGACTAGCGGGATGGCTAGCACAGATACGCAGTATTTT.

This chain links TRBV20-1 with TRBJ2-4; possibly TRBD1 for D (7 bases). This CDR3 has 17 amino acids. The V gene lost 0 bases and the J gene lost 0 bases, with 15 bases spanning the gap. Germline V gene lookup returns CDR1 DFQATT and CDR2 SNEGSKA (reference sequence). This CDR3 reads CSARDRGGQVAKNIQYF. The CDR3 nucleotides read TGCAGTGCTAGAGACAGGGGAGGACAGGTAGCCAAAAACATTCAGTACTTC.

The sample holds one count of this clonotype. The rearrangement joins TRBV12-3 or TRBV12-4 to TRBJ1-2, with D perhaps TRBD1 (5 bases). The CDR3 sequence is 14 residues long. V lost 4 bases, J lost 5 bases, and 14 bases lay in between. The CDR3 bases are TGTGCCAGCAGTTCAGGGCTTAAGTTGTATGGCTACACCTTC. It yields the protein CASSSGLKLYGYTF.

The rearrangement uses TRBV20-1 and TRBJ2-1; D might be TRBD2 (6 bases). The CDR3 covers 14 residues. Trimming cost V 3 bases and J 8 bases, with 17 bases left between them. CDR1 is DFQATT, CDR2 SNEGSKA, per germline (reference sequence). In DNA, the CDR3 is TGCAGTGCTAGTTGGGAACTAGCCCCTCATGAGCAGTTCTTC. Its protein product is CSASWELAPHEQFF.

This clonotype appeared a few times. J is TRBJ2-1 and V is TRBV7-9; 9 nucleotides match TRBD2. J was trimmed by 2 bases and V by 1 base; bases with no gene match: 6. CDR3 length: 17 amino acids. Germline V lookup: CDR1 SEHNR, CDR2 FQNEAQ (reference sequence). This CDR3 reads CASSLVRGGAAYNEQFF. The CDR3 DNA follows: TGTGCCAGCAGCTTAGTTCGCGGGGGGGCCGCCTACAATGAGCAGTTCTTC. The full variable domain, completed using reference TRBV7-9 and TRBJ2-1, is DTGVSQNPRHKITKRGQNVTFRCDPISEHNRLYWYRQTLGQGPEFLTYFQNEAQLEKSRLLSDRFSAERPKGSFSTLEIQRTEQGDSAMYLCASSLVRGGAAYNEQFFGPGTRLTVL.

The chain combines TRBV7-9 with TRBJ2-4; the D gene is possibly TRBD2 (7 bases). The CDR3 runs 13 residues. Germline lookup yields CDR1 SEHNR and CDR2 FQNEAQ (reference sequence). The V end lost 6 bases, the J end lost 13 bases, and 19 bases lay between the germline ends. The CDR3 sequence: CASSRIAAGHQYF. The CDR3 coding sequence is TGTGCCAGCAGTCGAATAGCAGCGGGACACCAGTACTTC.

The CDR3 nucleotides read TGTGCCAGCAGCCAAGATCTGGGGAACTATGGCTACACCTTC. Translation: CASSQDLGNYGYTF. The gene calls are TRBV4-2 and TRBJ1-2; D gene ambiguous. This CDR3 spans 14 amino acids. Per germline, CDR1 LGHNA and CDR2 YNFKEQ. Trimming took off 0 bases at V and 2 bases at J, with 7 bases between the two ends.